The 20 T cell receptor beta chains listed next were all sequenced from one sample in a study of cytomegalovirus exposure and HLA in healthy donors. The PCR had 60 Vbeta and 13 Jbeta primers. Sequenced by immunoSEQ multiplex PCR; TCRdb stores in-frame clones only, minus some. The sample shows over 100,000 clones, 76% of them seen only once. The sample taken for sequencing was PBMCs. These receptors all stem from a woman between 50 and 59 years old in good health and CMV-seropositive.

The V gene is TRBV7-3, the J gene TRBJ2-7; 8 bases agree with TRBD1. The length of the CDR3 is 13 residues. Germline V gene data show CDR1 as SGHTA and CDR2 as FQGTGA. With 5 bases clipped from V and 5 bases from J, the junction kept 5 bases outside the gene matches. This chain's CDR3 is CASSPDRGDEQYF. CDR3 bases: TGTGCCAGCAGCCCCGACAGGGGTGACGAGCAGTACTTC.

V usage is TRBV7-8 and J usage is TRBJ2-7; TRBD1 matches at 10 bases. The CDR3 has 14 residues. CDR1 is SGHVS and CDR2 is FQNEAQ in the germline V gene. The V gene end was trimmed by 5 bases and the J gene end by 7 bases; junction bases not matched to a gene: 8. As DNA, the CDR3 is TGTGCCAGCAGCACCCGACAGGGGGCTCGGGAGCAGTACTTC. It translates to CASSTRQGAREQYF.

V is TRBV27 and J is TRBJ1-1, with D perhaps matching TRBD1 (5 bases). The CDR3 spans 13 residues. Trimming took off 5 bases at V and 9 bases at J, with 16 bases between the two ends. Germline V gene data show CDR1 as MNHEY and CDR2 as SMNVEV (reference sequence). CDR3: CASSPSQGRKAFF. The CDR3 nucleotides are TGTGCCAGCAGTCCCTCGCAGGGCCGGAAAGCTTTCTTT.

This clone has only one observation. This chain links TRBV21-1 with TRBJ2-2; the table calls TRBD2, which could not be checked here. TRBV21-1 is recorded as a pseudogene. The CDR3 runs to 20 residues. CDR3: CASSPEMGTSGRGNTGELFF. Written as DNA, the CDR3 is TGTGCCAGCAGCCCAGAGATGGGTACTAGCGGGAGGGGGAACACCGGGGAGCTGTTTTTT.

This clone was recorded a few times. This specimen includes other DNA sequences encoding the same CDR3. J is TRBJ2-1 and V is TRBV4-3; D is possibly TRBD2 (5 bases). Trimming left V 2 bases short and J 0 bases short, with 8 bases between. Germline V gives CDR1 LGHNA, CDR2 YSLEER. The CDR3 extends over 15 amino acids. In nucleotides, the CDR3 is TGCGCCAGCAGCCAACTAGCAAGCTCCTACAATGAGCAGTTCTTC. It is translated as CASSQLASSYNEQFF.

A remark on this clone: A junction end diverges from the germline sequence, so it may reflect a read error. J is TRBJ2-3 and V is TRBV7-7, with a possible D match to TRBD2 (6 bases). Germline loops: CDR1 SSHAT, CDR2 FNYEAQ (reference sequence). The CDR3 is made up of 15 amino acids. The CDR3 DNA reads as TGTGCTAGCAGCTTAGGGGCGGGGACCACAGATACGCAGTATTTT. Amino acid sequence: CASSLGAGTTDTQYF.

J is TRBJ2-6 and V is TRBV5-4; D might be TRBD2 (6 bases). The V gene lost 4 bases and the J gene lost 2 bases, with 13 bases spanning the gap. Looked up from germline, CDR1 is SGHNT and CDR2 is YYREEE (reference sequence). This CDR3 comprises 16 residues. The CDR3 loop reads CASSPSPGAGANVLTF. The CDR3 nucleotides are TGTGCCAGCAGCCCCTCTCCGGGGGCTGGGGCCAACGTCCTGACTTTC.

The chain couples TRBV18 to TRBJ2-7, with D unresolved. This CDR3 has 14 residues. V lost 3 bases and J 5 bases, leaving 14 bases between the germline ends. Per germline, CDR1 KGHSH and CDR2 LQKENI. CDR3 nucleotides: TGTGCCAGCTCACCGGGCCCACCCCCGAACGAGCAGTACTTC. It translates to CASSPGPPPNEQYF.

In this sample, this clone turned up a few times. CDR3 DNA: TGCGCCAGCAGCCAGCAGGGGGGATTTAGTTCACCCCTCCACTTT. Its translation is CASSQQGGFSSPLHF. The chain carries TRBV4-1 and TRBJ1-6, with 7 bases that match TRBD1. This CDR3 spans 15 amino acids. In germline, CDR1 is MGHRA, CDR2 YSYEKL. Trimming took 3 bases from V and 9 from J; bases not matched to a gene: 8.

Written as DNA, the CDR3 is TGCAGTGCTAGACAGGCGAGCGGCTACACCTTC. It translates to CSARQASGYTF. This chain joins TRBV20-1 and TRBJ1-2; no firm D call. The V gene's germline CDR1 is DFQATT and CDR2 SNEGSKA (reference sequence). The CDR3 totals 11 residues. Trimming took off 2 bases at V and 8 bases at J, with 9 bases between the two ends.

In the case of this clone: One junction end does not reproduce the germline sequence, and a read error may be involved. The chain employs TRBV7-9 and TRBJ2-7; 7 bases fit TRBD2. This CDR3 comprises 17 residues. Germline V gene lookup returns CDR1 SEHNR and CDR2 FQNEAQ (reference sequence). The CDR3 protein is CSSSPRGSGRSAYEQYF. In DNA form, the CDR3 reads TGTTCCAGCAGCCCGAGGGGATCCGGGAGGAGTGCCTACGAGCAGTACTTC.

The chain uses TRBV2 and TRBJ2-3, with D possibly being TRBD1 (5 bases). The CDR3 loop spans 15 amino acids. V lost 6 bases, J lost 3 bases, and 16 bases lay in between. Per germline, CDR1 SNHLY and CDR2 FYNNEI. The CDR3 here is CASRGRGAETDTQYF. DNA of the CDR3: TGTGCCAGCAGAGGTAGGGGTGCGGAAACAGATACGCAGTATTTT.

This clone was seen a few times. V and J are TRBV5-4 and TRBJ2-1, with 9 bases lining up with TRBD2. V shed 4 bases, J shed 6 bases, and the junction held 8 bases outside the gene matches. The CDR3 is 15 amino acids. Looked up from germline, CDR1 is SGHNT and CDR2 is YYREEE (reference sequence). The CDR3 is CASSHRLAATNEQFF. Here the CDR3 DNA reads TGTGCCAGCAGCCACCGACTAGCGGCAACCAATGAGCAGTTCTTC.

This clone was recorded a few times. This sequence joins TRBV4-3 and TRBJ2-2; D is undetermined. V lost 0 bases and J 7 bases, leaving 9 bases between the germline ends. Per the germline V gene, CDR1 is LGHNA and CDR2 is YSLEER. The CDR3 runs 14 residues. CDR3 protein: CASSQDTGIGELFF. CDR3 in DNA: TGCGCCAGCAGCCAAGATACCGGTATCGGGGAGCTGTTTTTT.

CDR3 residues: CASSLYQVNYGYTF. The CDR3 DNA reads as TGTGCCAGCAGCTTATACCAGGTTAACTATGGCTACACCTTC. The V and J genes are TRBV7-2 and TRBJ1-2; D uncertain. Trimming pared 2 bases from V and 1 base from J, leaving 8 bases between. CDR3 length: 14 amino acids. Germline V gene data show CDR1 as SGHTA and CDR2 as FQGNSA.

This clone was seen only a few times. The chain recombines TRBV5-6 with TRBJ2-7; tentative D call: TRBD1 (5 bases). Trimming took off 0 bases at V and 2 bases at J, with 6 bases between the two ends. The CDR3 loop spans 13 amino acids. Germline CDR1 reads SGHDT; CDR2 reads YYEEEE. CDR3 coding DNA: TGTGCCAGCAGCTTGGAGGGGCCCTACGAGCAGTACTTC. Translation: CASSLEGPYEQYF. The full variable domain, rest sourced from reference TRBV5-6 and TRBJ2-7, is DAGVTQSPTHLIKTRGQQVTLRCSPKSGHDTVSWYQQALGQGPQFIFQYYEEEERQRGNFPDRFSGHQFPNYSSELNVNALLLGDSALYLCASSLEGPYEQYFGPGTRLTVT.

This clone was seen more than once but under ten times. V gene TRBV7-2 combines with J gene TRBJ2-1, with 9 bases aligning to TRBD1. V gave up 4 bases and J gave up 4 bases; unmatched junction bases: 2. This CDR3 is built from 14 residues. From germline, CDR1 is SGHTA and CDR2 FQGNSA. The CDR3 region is CASSSGQGYNEQFF. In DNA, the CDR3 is TGTGCCAGCAGCTCGGGACAGGGTTACAATGAGCAGTTCTTC.

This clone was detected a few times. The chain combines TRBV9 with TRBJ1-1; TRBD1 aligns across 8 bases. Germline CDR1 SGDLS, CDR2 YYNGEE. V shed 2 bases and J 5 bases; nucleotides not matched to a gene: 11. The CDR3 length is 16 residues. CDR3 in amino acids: CASSVTAGGAGTEAFF. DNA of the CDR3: TGTGCCAGCAGCGTTACGGCAGGGGGCGCGGGGACTGAAGCTTTCTTT.

CDR3 sequence (DNA): TGTGCCAGCAGCTTACTAGCGGGAGGAGAGACCCAGTACTTC. Its protein is CASSLLAGGETQYF. This chain links TRBV7-9 with TRBJ2-5, with 11 bases that match TRBD2. Trimming took 2 bases from V and 4 from J; bases not matched to a gene: 0. This CDR3 has 14 residues. CDR1 is SEHNR and CDR2 is FQNEAQ in the germline V gene (reference sequence).

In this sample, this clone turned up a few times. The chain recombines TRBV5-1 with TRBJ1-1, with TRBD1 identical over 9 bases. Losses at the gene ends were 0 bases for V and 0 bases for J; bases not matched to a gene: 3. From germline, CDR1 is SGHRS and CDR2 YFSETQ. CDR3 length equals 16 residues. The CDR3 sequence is CASSLAGTGMNTEAFF. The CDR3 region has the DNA TGCGCCAGCAGCTTGGCCGGGACAGGGATGAACACTGAAGCTTTCTTT.